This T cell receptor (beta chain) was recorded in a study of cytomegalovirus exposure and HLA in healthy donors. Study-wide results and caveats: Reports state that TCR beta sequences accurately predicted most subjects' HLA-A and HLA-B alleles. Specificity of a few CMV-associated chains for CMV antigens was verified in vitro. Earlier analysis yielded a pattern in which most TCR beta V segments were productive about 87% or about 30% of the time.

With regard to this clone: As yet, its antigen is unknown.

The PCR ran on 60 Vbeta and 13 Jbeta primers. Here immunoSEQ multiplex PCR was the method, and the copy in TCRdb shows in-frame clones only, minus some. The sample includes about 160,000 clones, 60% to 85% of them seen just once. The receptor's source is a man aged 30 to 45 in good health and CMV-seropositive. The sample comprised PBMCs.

In DNA form, the CDR3 reads TGTGCCAGCAGTTTAGGTGGGACAGACTACGAGCAGTACTTC. Protein sequence: CASSLGGTDYEQYF. The J gene is TRBJ2-7, the V gene TRBV27, with 7 bases matching TRBD1. The J segment lost 3 bases and the V segment lost 2 bases, leaving 4 bases of the junction unmatched. This CDR3 contains 14 residues. Germline V lookup: CDR1 MNHEY, CDR2 SMNVEV (reference sequence).